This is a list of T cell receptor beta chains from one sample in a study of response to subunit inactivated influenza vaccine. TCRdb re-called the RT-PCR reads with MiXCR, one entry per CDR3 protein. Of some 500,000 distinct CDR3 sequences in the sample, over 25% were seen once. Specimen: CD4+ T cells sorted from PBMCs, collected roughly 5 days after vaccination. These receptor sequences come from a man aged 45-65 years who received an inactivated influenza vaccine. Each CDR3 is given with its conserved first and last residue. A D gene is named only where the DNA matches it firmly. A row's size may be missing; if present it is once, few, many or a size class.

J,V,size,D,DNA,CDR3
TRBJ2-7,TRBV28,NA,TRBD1,TGTGCCAGCAGTGCCTCTGACAGGGGGGCCTACGAGCAGTACTTC,CASSASDRGAYEQYF
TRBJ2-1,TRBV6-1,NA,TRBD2,TGTGCCAGCAGGATCCTAGCGGGGACCTACAATGAGCAGTTCTTC,CASRILAGTYNEQFF
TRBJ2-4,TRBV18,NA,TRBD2,TGTGCCAGCTCACCATGGATGCGGGAGGGCCGAAACATTCAGTACTTC,CASSPWMREGRNIQYF
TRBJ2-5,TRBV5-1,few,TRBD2,TGCGCCAGCAGCTTGGCTGGACTAGCGGGGGTCCAAGAGACCCAGTACTTC,CASSLAGLAGVQETQYF
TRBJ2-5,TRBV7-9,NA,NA,TGTGCCAGCAGCTTAGCAGGCAGGCATTTTTCAAGCTTC,CASSLAGRHFSSF
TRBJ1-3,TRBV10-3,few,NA,TGTGCCATCAGTGATGGGGGGCTGAGAAACACCATATATTTT,CAISDGGLRNTIYF
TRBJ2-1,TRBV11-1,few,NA,TGTGCCAGCAGCGAGTGGGGAGACCGGGACCATCCCTACAATGAGCAGTTCTTC,CASSEWGDRDHPYNEQFF
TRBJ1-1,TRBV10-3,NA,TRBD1,TGTGCCATCAGTGCAGGGGCCGGGACAGGGGGCGGGCTCTCGTACACTGAAGCTTTCTTT,CAISAGAGTGGGLSYTEAFF
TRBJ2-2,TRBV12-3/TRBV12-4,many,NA,TGTGCCAGCAGTTTTCTAGGGGGTACCGGGGAGCTGTTTTTT,CASSFLGGTGELFF
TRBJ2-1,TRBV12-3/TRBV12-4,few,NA,TGTGCCAGCAGTTTTCTAGGGGTAATGGACAATGAGCAGTTCTTC,CASSFLGVMDNEQFF
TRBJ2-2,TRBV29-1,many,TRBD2,TGCAGCGTTGTATCGAGGACAGGGACTAGCGGGAACGGGGAGCTGTTTTTT,CSVVSRTGTSGNGELFF
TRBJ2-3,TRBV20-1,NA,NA,TGCAGTGCTAGAGGGCCGGGGGTTAGCACAGATACGCAGTATTTT,CSARGPGVSTDTQYF
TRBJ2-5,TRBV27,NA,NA,TGTGCCAGCAGTGCCCCTGGGGGGCCCCAAGAGACCCAGTACTTC,CASSAPGGPQETQYF
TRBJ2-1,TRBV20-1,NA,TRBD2,TGCAGTGTTCCGAGGACTAGCGGGGCGAATGAGCAGTTCTTC,CSVPRTSGANEQFF
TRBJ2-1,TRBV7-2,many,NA,TGTGCCAGCAGCTTATTTACCGGACCTAATGAGCAGTTCTTC,CASSLFTGPNEQFF
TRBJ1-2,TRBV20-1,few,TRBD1,TGCAGTGCTAACAGGGGCGATCTTTTCTATGGCTACACCTTC,CSANRGDLFYGYTF
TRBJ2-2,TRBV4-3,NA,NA,TGCGCCAGCAGCCAAGAAGTCGCGGTGAACACCGGGGAGCTGTTTTTT,CASSQEVAVNTGELFF
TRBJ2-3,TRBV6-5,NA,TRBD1,TGTGCCAGCAGTTACGGGGACAGGGGTGGCACAGATACGCAGTATTTT,CASSYGDRGGTDTQYF
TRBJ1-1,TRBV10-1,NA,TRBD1,TGCGCCAGCAGTTGGGCAGGGGGCACTGAAGCTTTCTTT,CASSWAGGTEAFF
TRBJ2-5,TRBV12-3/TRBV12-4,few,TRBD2,TGTGCCAGCAGTCCAAGACCGGGACTAGCAGGTGGAGAGACCCAGTACTTC,CASSPRPGLAGGETQYF
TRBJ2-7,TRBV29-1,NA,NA,TGCAGCGTTGTCCGGGAGACCCCCGACTACGAGCAGTACTTC,CSVVRETPDYEQYF
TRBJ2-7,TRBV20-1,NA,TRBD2,TGCAGTGCCCCCGGACTAGCGGGAGGCGAGCAGTACTTC,CSAPGLAGGEQYF
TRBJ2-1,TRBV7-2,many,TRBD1,TGTGCCAGCAGCTTAGCACGGCTAAACAGGGGCCGATACAATGAGCAGTTCTTC,CASSLARLNRGRYNEQFF
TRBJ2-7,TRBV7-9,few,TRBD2,TGTGCCAGCAGCTCCCCAAGCGGGAGGGCCGACGAGCAGTACTTC,CASSSPSGRADEQYF
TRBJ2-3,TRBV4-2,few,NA,TGTGCCAGCAGCCAAGGACTAGGAGGAGATACGCAGTATTTT,CASSQGLGGDTQYF
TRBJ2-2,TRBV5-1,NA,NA,TGCGCCAGCAGCTTTGACTCAAACTTGTCCGGGGAGCTGTTTTTT,CASSFDSNLSGELFF
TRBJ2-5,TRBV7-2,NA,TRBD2,TGTGCCAGCAGCTTATCTAGCGGGAGGGTGGAGACCCAGTACTTC,CASSLSSGRVETQYF
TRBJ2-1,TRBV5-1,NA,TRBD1,TGCGCCAGCAGCTTGGCCGGGACAGTGGGCAATGAGCAGTTCTTC,CASSLAGTVGNEQFF
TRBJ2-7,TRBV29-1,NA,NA,TGCAGCGCCCACGACAGCTCCTACGAGCAGTACTTC,CSAHDSSYEQYF
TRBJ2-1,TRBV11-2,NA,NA,TGTGCCAGCAGTCATCTAGGACTATCCAATGAGCAGTTCTTC,CASSHLGLSNEQFF
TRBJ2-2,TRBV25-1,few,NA,TGTGCCAGCAGGATGGAGACCGGGGAGCTGTTTTTT,CASRMETGELFF
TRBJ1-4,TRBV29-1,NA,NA,TGCAGCGGATCCGGGACGGATGAAAAACTGTTTTTT,CSGSGTDEKLFF
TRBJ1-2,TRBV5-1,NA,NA,TGCGCCAGCTCGGACACGGAATATGGCTACACCTTC,CASSDTEYGYTF
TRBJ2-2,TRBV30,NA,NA,TGTGCCTGGAGCAGGGAGAGCACCGGGGAGCTGTTTTTT,CAWSRESTGELFF
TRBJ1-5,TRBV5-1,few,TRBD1,TGCGCCAGCAGTACAGGGGACGAGGGACAGCCCCAGCATTTT,CASSTGDEGQPQHF
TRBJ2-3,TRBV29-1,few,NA,TGCAGCGTCACAACCGGGAGCTTCACAGATACGCAGTATTTT,CSVTTGSFTDTQYF
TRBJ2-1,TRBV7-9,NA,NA,TGTGCCAGCAGCGATGGGCCCCTCTACAATGAGCAGTTCTTC,CASSDGPLYNEQFF
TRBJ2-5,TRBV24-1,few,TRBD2,TGTGCCACCAGTGATGACGGGACTAGCGGGAGTGAGACCCAGTACTTC,CATSDDGTSGSETQYF
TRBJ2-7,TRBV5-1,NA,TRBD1,TGCGCCAGCAGCTTCGGACAGGGGCGATCCTACGAGCAGTACTTC,CASSFGQGRSYEQYF
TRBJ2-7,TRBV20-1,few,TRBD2,TGCAGTGCCATAGAGACTAGCGGGCTTTACGAGCAGTACTTC,CSAIETSGLYEQYF